This T cell receptor beta chain appears in the sequencing data of a study of T-cell reconstitution after alpha-beta-depleted transplantation in children. Preparation of the TCRbeta library was carried out with unique molecular identifiers. TCRdb re-called the PCR reads with MiXCR, one entry per CDR3 protein. The sample contains approximately 520,000 distinct CDR3 sequences, about 33% of which appear only once. The CDR3 is 18 residues long. The V segment lost 0 bases and the J segment 1 base; nucleotides outside the gene matches: 8. CDR1 and CDR2 from the germline V gene are DFQATT and SNEGSKA (reference sequence).

The source material was PBMCs from the stem cell graft donor, sampled from the stem cell graft. This rearrangement joins TRBV20-1 to TRBJ2-2; 10 bases line up with TRBD2. The TCR comes from a human donor who donated a stem cell graft to a child with aplastic anemia. As DNA, the CDR3 is TGCAGTGCTAGAGATCCAGCGGGAGGGCCGGTGAACACCGGGGAGCTGTTTTTT. Its protein product is CSARDPAGGPVNTGELFF.